What follows are 29 T cell receptor beta chains derived from one specimen sequenced in a study of cytomegalovirus exposure and HLA in healthy donors. PCR employed 60 Vbeta and 13 Jbeta primers. Using immunoSEQ multiplex PCR, the repertoire was profiled, and TCRdb retains in-frame clones only, with some absent. The data hold about 240,000 clones, with approximately 85% observed a single time. The sequencing sample was made of PBMCs. These TCRs come from a girl aged 2-9 years in good health and CMV-seronegative.

V gene TRBV5-6 combines with J gene TRBJ2-3; 14 bases are a match to TRBD2. Trimming cost V 4 bases and J 5 bases; bases outside gene matches: 6. Germline V lookup: CDR1 SGHDT, CDR2 YYEEEE. The CDR3 sequence is 16 residues long. The CDR3 coding sequence is TGTGCCAGCAGCCGTGGGACTAGCGGGAGTCGAGATACGCAGTATTTT. Its protein is CASSRGTSGSRDTQYF.

This clone was observed a handful of times. J is TRBJ2-7 and V is TRBV7-8, with 12 positions matching TRBD2. The CDR3 contains 15 residues. Germline V CDR1 and CDR2: SGHVS, FQNEAQ. Losses at the gene ends were 4 bases for V and 3 bases for J; bases not matched to a gene: 4. CDR3 in amino acids: CASSSRTSGIYEQYF. For the CDR3, the DNA is TGTGCCAGCAGCTCCCGGACTAGCGGGATCTACGAGCAGTACTTC.

The chain joins TRBV5-3 to TRBJ1-1; 8 bases agree with TRBD1. TRBV5-3 is assigned to the ORF class and has an uncertain function. Trimming took 5 bases from V and 8 from J; bases not matched to a gene: 5. There are 12 residues in the CDR3. CDR3 nucleotides: TGTGCCAGAAGAGACAGGGGTCGAGAAGCTTTCTTT. This sequence encodes CARRDRGREAFF.

This chain uses TRBV7-9 with TRBJ1-2, with 10 bases lining up with TRBD1. The V gene end was trimmed by 5 bases and the J gene end by 6 bases; junction bases not matched to a gene: 6. Germline V gives CDR1 SEHNR, CDR2 FQNEAQ (reference sequence). The CDR3 covers 14 residues. The CDR3 bases are TGTGCCAGCAGCCCCAGGGACAGGGGCGATGGCTACACCTTC. This gives the protein CASSPRDRGDGYTF.

The chain joins TRBV21-1 to TRBJ2-1; TRBD2 is taken as the D call from the table, unchecked against the DNA. TRBV21-1 is labeled a pseudogene. The CDR3 spans 16 residues. The CDR3 reads CASSKGGTSAYNEQFF. CDR3 nucleotide sequence: TGTGCCAGCAGCAAAGGAGGGACTAGCGCTTACAATGAGCAGTTCTTC.

The chain links TRBV11-2 to TRBJ2-7; 14 nucleotides align to TRBD2. Germline values: CDR1 SGHAT, CDR2 FQNNGV. There are 17 residues in the CDR3. The junction had 6 bases not matched to a gene; V was cut back by 0 bases and J by 5 bases. The CDR3 loop reads CASSLEWGLAGENEQYF. The CDR3 nucleotides are TGTGCCAGCAGCTTAGAGTGGGGACTAGCGGGAGAGAACGAGCAGTACTTC.

This chain uses TRBV18 with TRBJ1-4, with TRBD1 matching 7 bases. The trim removed 2 bases at V and 8 bases at J, leaving 5 bases unmatched. The CDR3 runs 14 residues. Germline V CDR1 and CDR2: KGHSH, LQKENI. The DNA for the CDR3 is TGTGCCAGCTCACCAACAGGGGCGGGAGAAAAACTGTTTTTT. Protein sequence: CASSPTGAGEKLFF. Full variable domain (remainder filled in from reference TRBV18 and TRBJ1-4): NAGVMQNPRHLVRRRGQEARLRCSPMKGHSHVYWYRQLPEEGLKFMVYLQKENIIDESGMPKERFSAEFPKEGPSILRIQQVVRGDSAAYFCASSPTGAGEKLFFGSGTQLSVL.

The chain couples TRBV5-1 to TRBJ2-5, with D maybe TRBD2 (6 bases). The DNA end favors TRBJ2-7, so the J call may be wrong. The CDR3 extends over 16 amino acids. The germline gives CDR1 SGHRS, CDR2 YFSETQ. CDR3 protein: CASSPLGSGLFYEQYF. The CDR3, as DNA: TGCGCCAGCAGCCCCCTCGGGAGCGGGCTATTCTACGAGCAGTACTTC.

This sequence joins TRBV5-4 and TRBJ2-7, with D possibly being TRBD2 (6 bases). Germline CDR1 reads SGHNT; CDR2 reads YYREEE (reference sequence). This CDR3 region has 16 residues. V lost 1 base and J lost 0, with 14 bases in between. In DNA, the CDR3 is TGTGCCAGCAGCTTGAGTTGGGCTAGCGCCTCCTACGAGCAGTACTTC. Translated, it gives CASSLSWASASYEQYF.

CDR3 sequence (DNA): TGTGCCACCCGACTGGACAGGGGGCGCTACGAGCAGTACTTC. Its translation is CATRLDRGRYEQYF. J is TRBJ2-7 and V is TRBV6-1; 11 bases align to TRBD1. J gave up 3 bases and V 10 bases, and 8 bases lay outside the gene matches. Germline V gives CDR1 MNHNS, CDR2 SASEGT. The CDR3 loop spans 14 amino acids.

V gene TRBV4-1 combines with J gene TRBJ2-1; weak D call: TRBD2 (6 bases). Trimming took off 0 bases at V and 10 bases at J, with 22 bases between the two ends. The CDR3 contains 17 residues. Per the germline V gene, CDR1 is MGHRA and CDR2 is YSYEKL. CDR3 nucleotide sequence: TGCGCCAGCAGCCAAGATCCCAACAGACTAGTTTCTTGGGAGCAGTTCTTC. The encoded protein is CASSQDPNRLVSWEQFF.

This clone was counted a few times. This chain joins TRBV18 and TRBJ1-4; 9 bases fit TRBD1. J lost 3 bases, V lost 6 bases, and 8 bases had no gene match. Germline CDR1 and CDR2: KGHSH and LQKENI. There are 16 residues in the CDR3. CDR3 loop: CASSRDRVLANEKLFF. Here the CDR3 DNA reads TGTGCCAGCTCTCGGGACAGGGTTCTTGCTAATGAAAAACTGTTTTTT.

The chain joins TRBV10-2 to TRBJ2-5; 12 nucleotides match TRBD1. Looked up from germline, CDR1 is WSHSY and CDR2 is SAAADI. The V segment lost 6 bases and the J segment 6 bases; nucleotides outside the gene matches: 8. The CDR3 extends over 15 amino acids. The CDR3 bases are TGCGCCAGCAGAATGCCGGGACAGGGGGCTCAGACCCAGTACTTC. It specifies CASRMPGQGAQTQYF.

The chain links TRBV27 to TRBJ2-3, with D perhaps TRBD2 (6 bases). The germline V gene has CDR1 MNHEY and CDR2 SMNVEV (reference sequence). There are 13 residues in the CDR3. The V end was cut by 5 bases, the J end by 4 bases, with 10 bases between. DNA of the CDR3: TGTGCCAGCAGTCACGGGAGCGCAGATACGCAGTATTTT. This encodes CASSHGSADTQYF.

V and J are TRBV29-1 and TRBJ2-1; 12 positions agree with TRBD2. The germline V gene encodes CDR1 SQVTM and CDR2 ANQGSEA. Trimming at V came to 6 bases and at J to 6 bases, leaving 9 bases not matched to a gene. This CDR3 has 15 amino acids. Here the CDR3 reads CSVALRLAGANEQFF. The CDR3 coding sequence is TGCAGCGTCGCCCTACGACTAGCGGGAGCCAATGAGCAGTTCTTC.

This chain connects TRBV15 to TRBJ1-1, with D unresolved. V was pared by 2 bases and J by 3 bases, with 7 bases between. The CDR3 extends over 13 amino acids. The germline V gene has CDR1 LNHNV and CDR2 YYDKDF (reference sequence). The CDR3 protein is CATSRMEDTEAFF. CDR3 DNA: TGTGCCACCAGCAGAATGGAGGACACTGAAGCTTTCTTT.

This CDR3 reads CASSNRLAGGPDTGELFF. The DNA of the CDR3 is TGTGCCAGCAGCAACAGACTAGCGGGGGGGCCTGACACCGGGGAGCTGTTTTTT. The rearrangement uses TRBV21-1 and TRBJ2-2; the table's D call, TRBD2, was not checked against the DNA. TRBV21-1 is recorded as a pseudogene. The CDR3 is 18 amino acids.

The chain has TRBV2 and TRBJ2-7; 8 bases line up with TRBD2. Germline CDR1 SNHLY, CDR2 FYNNEI. There are 16 residues in the CDR3. V was clipped by 3 bases and J by 0 bases; unmatched bases: 7. The CDR3, as DNA: TGTGCCAGCAGTGACCACATAGCGGGGAGCTCCTACGAGCAGTACTTC. The encoded protein is CASSDHIAGSSYEQYF. Variable domain in full (rest from reference TRBV2 and TRBJ2-7): EPEVTQTPSHQVTQMGQEVILRCVPISNHLYFYWYRQILGQKVEFLVSFYNNEISEKSEIFDDQFSVERPDGSNFTLKIRSTKLEDSAMYFCASSDHIAGSSYEQYFGPGTRLTVT.

The chain combines TRBV29-1 with TRBJ1-1, with D hard to call. There are 13 residues in the CDR3. V lost 4 bases to trimming and J lost 1 base, with 10 bases between them. CDR1 and CDR2 from the germline V gene are SQVTM and ANQGSEA. The CDR3 reads CSVGGGSNTEAFF. The CDR3 coding sequence is TGCAGCGTTGGTGGCGGATCGAACACTGAAGCTTTCTTT.

The chain combines TRBV7-9 with TRBJ1-2; D is uncertain. Germline assignment: CDR1 SEHNR and CDR2 FQNEAQ (reference sequence). The CDR3 has 17 residues. Trimming pared 2 bases from V and 0 bases from J, leaving 16 bases between. The CDR3 protein is CASSLSSPGAANYGYTF. CDR3 coding DNA: TGTGCCAGCAGCTTATCTTCCCCAGGTGCCGCTAACTATGGCTACACCTTC.

With regard to this clone: Sequence at one end of the junction differs from germline and may be a read error. The rearrangement joins TRBV5-1 to TRBJ2-7, with 10 bases lining up with TRBD2. CDR3 length equals 12 residues. Germline V gene lookup returns CDR1 SGHRS and CDR2 YFSETQ. CDR3 sequence: CASSLAGGTSDF. CDR3 bases: TGCGCCAGCAGCTTGGCCGGGGGGACTAGCGACTTC.

V usage is TRBV4-2 and J usage is TRBJ2-1; 7 bases line up with TRBD2. The germline V gene encodes CDR1 LGHNA and CDR2 YNFKEQ. The CDR3 spans 18 residues. Trimming removed 3 bases from V and 2 bases from J; junction bases left unmatched: 13. The CDR3 region is CASSHRPDYSGPYNEQFF. The CDR3 region has the DNA TGTGCCAGCAGCCATAGGCCGGATTATAGCGGGCCCTACAATGAGCAGTTCTTC.

The CDR3 bases are TGTGCCAGCAGCTTTTCGCAGGGGGCACGAAATGAGCAGTTCTTC. This codes for CASSFSQGARNEQFF. The chain joins TRBV7-6 to TRBJ2-1; 8 bases are a match to TRBD1. This CDR3 has 15 amino acids. Trimming cost V 3 bases and J 7 bases; bases outside gene matches: 8. CDR1 SGHVS and CDR2 FNYEAQ come from the germline V gene.

The chain uses TRBV5-1 and TRBJ1-6, with TRBD1 matching 8 bases. Germline V CDR1 and CDR2: SGHRS, YFSETQ. V trimming: 2 bases; J trimming: 6 bases; junction bases outside the gene matches: 4. The CDR3 totals 15 residues. CDR3: CASSFTDRGNSPLHF. The CDR3 DNA sequence: TGCGCCAGCAGCTTTACCGACAGGGGTAATTCACCCCTCCACTTT. Full variable domain (outside the CDR3, taken from reference TRBV5-1 and TRBJ1-6): KAGVTQTPRYLIKTRGQQVTLSCSPISGHRSVSWYQQTPGQGLQFLFEYFSETQRNKGNFPGRFSGRQFSNSRSEMNVSTLELGDSALYLCASSFTDRGNSPLHFGNGTRLTVT.

The genes are TRBV7-2 and TRBJ1-5, with TRBD1 as a possible D gene (5 bases). The V end lost 5 bases, the J end lost 0 bases, and 14 bases lay between the germline ends. The germline CDR1 and CDR2 sequences are SGHTA and FQGNSA. The CDR3 is 16 amino acids. CDR3 in amino acids: CASSLLGGYSNQPQHF. The CDR3 coding sequence is TGTGCCAGCAGCCTTCTGGGGGGGTATAGCAATCAGCCCCAGCATTTT. The full variable domain, completed using reference TRBV7-2 and TRBJ1-5, is GAGVSQSPSNKVTEKGKDVELRCDPISGHTALYWYRQSLGQGLEFLIYFQGNSAPDKSGLPSDRFSAERTGGSVSTLTIQRTQQEDSAVYLCASSLLGGYSNQPQHFGDGTRLSIL.

The chain carries TRBV28 and TRBJ2-7; TRBD1 aligns across 7 bases. Germline-derived CDR1 and CDR2 are MDHEN and SYDVKM. The CDR3 sequence is 16 residues long. Trimming removed 3 bases from V and 2 bases from J; junction bases left unmatched: 10. The CDR3 DNA is TGTGCCAGCAGTTTCTCCACGGGGCAGGGGGCCTACGAGCAGTACTTC. Its protein product is CASSFSTGQGAYEQYF.

The table lists this clone with a few counts. V is TRBV7-2 and J is TRBJ1-2, with 9 bases matching TRBD1. Germline values: CDR1 SGHTA, CDR2 FQGNSA. The CDR3 is 16 residues long. With V trimmed by 0 bases and J by 3 bases, 5 bases remained unmatched. The CDR3 DNA sequence: TGTGCCAGCAGCTTAGCTTACAGGGGGCGAGACTATGGCTACACCTTC. Protein: CASSLAYRGRDYGYTF.

The chain has TRBV6-6 and TRBJ1-1, with a weak D call TRBD1 (5 bases). Trimming cost V 0 bases and J 6 bases, with 8 bases left between them. Germline values: CDR1 MNHNY, CDR2 SVGAGI (reference sequence). The CDR3 is 13 residues long. CDR3 bases: TGTGCCAGCAGTTACTCGACGGGGGCTGAAGCTTTCTTT. This codes for CASSYSTGAEAFF.

The V call is TRBV10-1, the J call TRBJ2-3, with D perhaps matching TRBD2 (6 bases). In germline, CDR1 is WNHNN, CDR2 SYGVQD (reference sequence). Trimming took off 3 bases at V and 3 bases at J, with 10 bases between the two ends. The CDR3 totals 14 residues. The CDR3 here is CASSDAGRTDTQYF. CDR3 nucleotides: TGCGCCAGCAGTGATGCGGGGCGGACAGATACGCAGTATTTT.